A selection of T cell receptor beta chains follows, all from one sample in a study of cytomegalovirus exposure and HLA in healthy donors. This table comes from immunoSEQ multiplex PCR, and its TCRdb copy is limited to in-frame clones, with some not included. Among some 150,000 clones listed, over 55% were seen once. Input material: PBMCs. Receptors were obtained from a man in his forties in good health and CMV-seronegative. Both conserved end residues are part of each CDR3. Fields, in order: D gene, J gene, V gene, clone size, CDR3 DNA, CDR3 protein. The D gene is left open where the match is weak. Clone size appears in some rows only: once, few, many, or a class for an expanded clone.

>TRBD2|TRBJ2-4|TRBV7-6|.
TGTGCCAGCAGCTTAGGCGGGAGGGCCGCGAACATTCAGTACTTC
CASSLGGRAANIQYF
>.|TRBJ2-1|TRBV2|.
TGTGCCAGCAGCCGTTCGTTAGCCGACGGGAATGAGCAGTTCTTC
CASSRSLADGNEQFF
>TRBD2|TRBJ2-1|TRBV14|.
TGTGCCAGCAGCCCAACAGGACTAGCGGAAGACAATGAGCAGTTCTTC
CASSPTGLAEDNEQFF
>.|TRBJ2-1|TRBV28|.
TGTGCCAGCACAAATGGAGGGTCCCGCTACAATGAGCAGTTCTTC
CASTNGGSRYNEQFF
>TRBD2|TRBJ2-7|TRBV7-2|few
TGTGCCAGCAGCACGACTAGCGGCACCTACGAGCAGTACTTC
CASSTTSGTYEQYF
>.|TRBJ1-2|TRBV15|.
TGTGCCACCAGCCCCCTAGTCATCCCGACGGGGAGAAACTATGGCTACACCTTC
CATSPLVIPTGRNYGYTF
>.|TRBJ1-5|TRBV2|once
TGTGCCAGCAGTACTCAGGGGAATCAGCCCCAGCATTTT
CASSTQGNQPQHF
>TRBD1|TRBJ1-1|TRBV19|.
TGTGCCAGTAGTAGAAGGGACAGGGCTGTTTCTGAAGCTTTCTTT
CASSRRDRAVSEAFF
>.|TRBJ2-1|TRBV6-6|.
TGTGCCAGCAGTTACGGGTCAGGGTACAATGAGCAGTTCTTC
CASSYGSGYNEQFF
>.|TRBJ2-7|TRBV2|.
TGTGCCAGCAGGGGGGCGGCCTACGAGCAGTACTTC
CASRGAAYEQYF
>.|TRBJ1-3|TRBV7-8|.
TGTGCCAGCAGCTTATTCCGGACAGCCTCTGGAAACACCATATATTTT
CASSLFRTASGNTIYF
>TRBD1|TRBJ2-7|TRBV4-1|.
TGCGCCAGCAGCCGCACGTGGGGTGGACAGGGTACCTACGAGCAGTACTTC
CASSRTWGGQGTYEQYF
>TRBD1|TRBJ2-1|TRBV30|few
TGTGCCTGGAGTGCCCTCGACAGGGACAATGAGCAGTTCTTC
CAWSALDRDNEQFF
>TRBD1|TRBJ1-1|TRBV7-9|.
TGTGCCAGCAGCTTAGCGTACAGGGGACGGAGAACTGAAGCTTTCTTT
CASSLAYRGRRTEAFF
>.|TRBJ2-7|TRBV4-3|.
TGCGCCAGCAGCCAAGATAAGGGGTCCTACGAGCAGTACTTC
CASSQDKGSYEQYF
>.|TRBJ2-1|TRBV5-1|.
TGCGCCAGCAGGCGGACAGAGGGCAATGAGCAGTTCTTC
CASRRTEGNEQFF
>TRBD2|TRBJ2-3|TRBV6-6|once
TGTGCCAGCAGTTACTCGGGCGGGGAGGGGGATACGCAGTATTTT
CASSYSGGEGDTQYF
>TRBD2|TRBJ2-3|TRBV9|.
TGTGCCAGCAGCTCTAGCGGGGGGCGCACAGATACGCAGTATTTT
CASSSSGGRTDTQYF
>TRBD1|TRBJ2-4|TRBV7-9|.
TGTGCCAGCAGCTTAGCGACGGGACAGGGTCTTCAGGCCAAAAACATTCAGTACTTC
CASSLATGQGLQAKNIQYF
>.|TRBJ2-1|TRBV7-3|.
TGTGCCAGCAGCTTAAGGGGCGGGGCCGACAATGAGCAGTTCTTC
CASSLRGGADNEQFF
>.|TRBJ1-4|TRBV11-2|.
TGTGCCAGCAGCCCCGCCAGCGGACAGTTAAATGAAAAACTGTTTTTT
CASSPASGQLNEKLFF
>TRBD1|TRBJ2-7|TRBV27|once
TGTGCCAGCAGTTTACTTCGTGGGACAGGGGGCCACGAGCAGTACTTC
CASSLLRGTGGHEQYF